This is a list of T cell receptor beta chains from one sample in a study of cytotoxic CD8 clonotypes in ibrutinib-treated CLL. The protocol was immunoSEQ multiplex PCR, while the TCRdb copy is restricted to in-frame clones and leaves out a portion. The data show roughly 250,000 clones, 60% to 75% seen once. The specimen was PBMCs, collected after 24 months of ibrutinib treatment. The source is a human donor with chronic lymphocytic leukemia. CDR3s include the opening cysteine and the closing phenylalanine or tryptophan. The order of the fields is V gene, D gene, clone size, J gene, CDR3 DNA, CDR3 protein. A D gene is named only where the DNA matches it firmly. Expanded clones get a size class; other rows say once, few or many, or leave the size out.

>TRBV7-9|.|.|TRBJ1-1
TGTGCCAGCAGCTTAGAGTTCCCGGGGCTTGACGGAGCTTTCTTT
CASSLEFPGLDGAFF
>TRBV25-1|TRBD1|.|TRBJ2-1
TGTGCCAGCAGTGAATGGGACAGGGGATACAATGAGCAGTTCTTC
CASSEWDRGYNEQFF
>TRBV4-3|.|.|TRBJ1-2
TGCGCCAGCAGCCCACAGAGGGGGACGGGGTATGGCTACACCTTC
CASSPQRGTGYGYTF
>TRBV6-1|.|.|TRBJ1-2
TGTGCCAGCAGTCCCCCGACGTCAGGGGTGTACCGCTACACCTTC
CASSPPTSGVYRYTF
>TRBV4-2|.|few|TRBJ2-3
TGTGCCAGCAGCCAAGATGAGGGATTCACAGATACGCAGTATTTT
CASSQDEGFTDTQYF
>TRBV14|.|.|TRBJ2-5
TGTGCCAGCAGCCGTCAAACGGCGACCCAGTACTTC
CASSRQTATQYF
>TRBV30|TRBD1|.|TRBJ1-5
TGTGCCTGGAGGCTACCGGGACAGGGGAATCAGCCCCAGCATTTT
CAWRLPGQGNQPQHF
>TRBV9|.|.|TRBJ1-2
TGTGCCAGCAGCCCCAGTGTGCAGGTAGATTATGGCTACACCTTC
CASSPSVQVDYGYTF
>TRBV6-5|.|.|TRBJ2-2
TGTGCCACCCGTAATTCCGGGGAGCTGTTTTTT
CATRNSGELFF
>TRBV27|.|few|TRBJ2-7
TGTGCCAGCAGTTTACGTTCTCGCGGCAGATCGACCTACGAGCAGTACTTC
CASSLRSRGRSTYEQYF
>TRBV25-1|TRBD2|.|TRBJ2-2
TGTGCCAGCAGTACAAATAGCGGGAGGGCCTTCGGGGAGCTGTTTTTT
CASSTNSGRAFGELFF
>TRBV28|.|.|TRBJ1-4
TGTGCCAGCAGAACAGGGTTAGAAAAACTGTTTTTT
CASRTGLEKLFF
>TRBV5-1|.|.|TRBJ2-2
TGCGCCAGCAGCTTGACCGCATCGGTCCAGGGCGGAACCGGGGAGCTGTTTTTT
CASSLTASVQGGTGELFF
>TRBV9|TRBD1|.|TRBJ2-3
TGTGCCAGCACGTTGGGACAGGGCGTAAGGGGTACGCAGTATTTT
CASTLGQGVRGTQYF
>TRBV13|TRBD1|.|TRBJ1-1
TGTGCCAGCAGCTTCACACCCAAGACAGGGGGGACTGAAGCTTTCTTT
CASSFTPKTGGTEAFF
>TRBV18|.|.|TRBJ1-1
TGTGCCAGCTCACCGTTGGGTACTGAAGCTTTCTTT
CASSPLGTEAFF
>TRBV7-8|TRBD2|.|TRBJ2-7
TGTGCCAGCAGCTTAGAAACTAGCGGACCCTACGAGCAGTACTTC
CASSLETSGPYEQYF
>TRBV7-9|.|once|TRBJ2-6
TGTGCCAGCTCCAAGCAAGCTCTCTCTGGGGCCAACGTCCTGACTTTC
CASSKQALSGANVLTF
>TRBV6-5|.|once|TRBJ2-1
TGTGCCAGCAGTTACTCGGGACTCAATGAGCAGTTCTTC
CASSYSGLNEQFF
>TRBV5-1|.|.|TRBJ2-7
TGCGCCAGCAGCTTGGAAGGCGGGATAATCTACGAGCAGTACTTC
CASSLEGGIIYEQYF
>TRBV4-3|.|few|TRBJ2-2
TGCGCCAGCAGCCAAGATCTTCAAGACACCGGGGAGCTGTTTTTT
CASSQDLQDTGELFF
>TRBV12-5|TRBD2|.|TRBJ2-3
TGTGCTAGTGGTTTTATCCTGGGACTAAACACAGATACGCAGTATTTT
CASGFILGLNTDTQYF